These T cell receptor beta chains were read from a single sample in a study of T cells after yellow fever vaccination. TCRdb reprocessed the 5' RACE reads with MiXCR, giving one entry per CDR3 protein. The data hold about 550,000 distinct CDR3 sequences, with approximately 21% observed a single time. The sample here was PBMCs, taken 15 days after the yellow fever booster vaccination. The receptors were sampled from a man aged 25-45 years who received the YFV17D yellow fever vaccine. Both conserved end residues are part of each CDR3. A D gene is named only where the DNA matches it firmly. Size is omitted from some rows. Given values are once, few, many or a class for expanded clones.

TRBV6-5	NA	few	TRBJ2-6	TGTGCCAGCAGTTCTCTTGGAGGGCCAGGGGTAACTGGGGCCAACGTCCTGACTTTC	CASSSLGGPGVTGANVLTF
TRBV11-2	NA	few	TRBJ2-6	TGTGCCAGCAGCTTCTCTTGGACAGCCTCCTCTGGGGCCAACGTCCTGACTTTC	CASSFSWTASSGANVLTF
TRBV7-8	NA	few	TRBJ2-2	TGTGCCAGCAGCCCTGCCGGGACATTTTCAACCGGGGAGCTGTTTTTT	CASSPAGTFSTGELFF
TRBV6-2/TRBV6-3	NA	NA	TRBJ2-4	TGTGCCAGCAGTTACTCCCTGCTAGCCAAAAACATTCAGTACTTC	CASSYSLLAKNIQYF
TRBV20-1	TRBD2	few	TRBJ2-7	TGCAGTGCTAGAGATGTCTCAGCGGGAGTAGCCTACGAGCAGTACTTC	CSARDVSAGVAYEQYF
TRBV29-1	NA	NA	TRBJ1-2	TGCAGCGTTGTGGTTACGTTTGCCGACTATGGCTACACCTTC	CSVVVTFADYGYTF
TRBV29-1	NA	NA	TRBJ1-2	TGCAGCGTTGAGGGTAACTATGGCTACACCTTC	CSVEGNYGYTF
TRBV4-3	NA	few	TRBJ2-5	TGCGCCAGCAGCCCTAAGAAAATTAGCGGAGCTTACCAAGAGACCCAGTACTTC	CASSPKKISGAYQETQYF
TRBV10-3	TRBD2	NA	TRBJ2-5	TGTGCCATTGGACTAGCGGGCCAAGAGACCCAGTACTTC	CAIGLAGQETQYF
TRBV10-2	TRBD2	few	TRBJ2-1	TGCGCCAGCGGGGGGGAGTCGGCCTACAATGAGCAGTTCTTC	CASGGESAYNEQFF
TRBV7-2	NA	NA	TRBJ2-7	TGTGCCAGCAGCAGTACGCCGGGCTACGAGCAGTACTTC	CASSSTPGYEQYF
TRBV6-2/TRBV6-3	TRBD2	NA	TRBJ2-1	TGTGCCAGCAGTATCCGGGGCGGGAGGGCCAATGAGCAGTTCTTC	CASSIRGGRANEQFF
TRBV7-2	NA	few	TRBJ2-1	TGTGCCAGCAGCTCCGTTGGGGGAAATGAGCAGTTCTTC	CASSSVGGNEQFF
TRBV7-4	TRBD1	NA	TRBJ2-7	TGTGCCAGCAGCGTCTTCCGGGACAGGGGTATCTACGAGCAGTACTTC	CASSVFRDRGIYEQYF
TRBV28	TRBD2	NA	TRBJ2-7	TGTGCCAGCAGTTTCTTGGCTAGCGGGAGGGCCGTAACCTACGAGCAGTACTTC	CASSFLASGRAVTYEQYF
TRBV12-3/TRBV12-4	TRBD1	NA	TRBJ2-3	TGTGCCAGCAGTTACCGACAGGGGGCAGGACCAGATACGCAGTATTTT	CASSYRQGAGPDTQYF
TRBV7-9	TRBD1	few	TRBJ2-7	TGTGCCAGCAGATCAACAGGGGGCTCCCACGAGCAGTACTTC	CASRSTGGSHEQYF
TRBV9	TRBD1	few	TRBJ1-2	TGTGCCAGCACCCCCCAAACAGGGGGCGTCGTGAGAGGCTACACCTTC	CASTPQTGGVVRGYTF
TRBV28	TRBD2	NA	TRBJ2-7	TGTGCCAGCAGTTTATCAGTAGCGGGAGTTTACGAGCAGTACTTC	CASSLSVAGVYEQYF
TRBV20-1	NA	few	TRBJ1-1	TGCAGTGCTAGAGATGGAGCAGACACTGAAGCTTTCTTT	CSARDGADTEAFF
TRBV7-2	NA	NA	TRBJ1-6	TGTGCCAGCAGCTTAGAGGTTTCACCCCTCCACTTT	CASSLEVSPLHF
TRBV7-2	TRBD1	NA	TRBJ2-7	TGTGCCAGCAGCTGGGACAGGGGGCCCTACGAGCAGTACTTC	CASSWDRGPYEQYF
TRBV24-1	TRBD1	NA	TRBJ2-1	TGTGCCACCAGTGTCTGGGGGGACAGGGGCAATGAGCAGTTCTTC	CATSVWGDRGNEQFF
TRBV11-1	TRBD2	few	TRBJ2-1	TGTGCCAGCAGCTTACCCCCCCGACTAGCGGGATGGAAAAATGAGCAGTTCTTC	CASSLPPRLAGWKNEQFF
TRBV5-1	NA	NA	TRBJ2-1	TGCGCCAGCAGCTTCGAGGTCTCCTACAATGAGCAGTTCTTC	CASSFEVSYNEQFF
TRBV29-1	NA	few	TRBJ2-1	TGCAGCGTTGAAGTAGTCGGCAATGAGCAGTTCTTC	CSVEVVGNEQFF
TRBV29-1	NA	NA	TRBJ1-6	TGCAGCGTTCGATTAGGGAACTTTGGTTCACCCCTCCACTTT	CSVRLGNFGSPLHF
TRBV14	NA	few	TRBJ1-2	TGTGCCAGCAGCCAAGGAGATGAGGGTCGCTATGGCTACACCTTC	CASSQGDEGRYGYTF
TRBV3-1	NA	NA	TRBJ2-1	TGTGCCAGCAGCCAAGATTTGGGGGTTGGGGTAAATGAGCAGTTCTTC	CASSQDLGVGVNEQFF
TRBV20-1	TRBD2	few	TRBJ2-7	TGCAGTACTTCCACTAGCGCAAACTTAGGCGAGCAGTACTTC	CSTSTSANLGEQYF
TRBV4-2	NA	NA	TRBJ1-2	TGTGCCAGCAGCCCGGACAGCCCAAATGGCTACACCTTC	CASSPDSPNGYTF
TRBV20-1	TRBD1	few	TRBJ2-3	TGCAGTGCTAGCGAACCGGGACAGGGGATTACAGATACGCAGTATTTT	CSASEPGQGITDTQYF
TRBV29-1	NA	few	TRBJ2-1	TGCAGCGTATTTCCTGGGGGCTCCTACAATGAGCAGTTCTTC	CSVFPGGSYNEQFF
TRBV10-3	TRBD2	NA	TRBJ2-7	TGTGCCATCAGTGAGGGGGGTAGCGGGAGCTACGAGCAGTACTTC	CAISEGGSGSYEQYF
TRBV7-2	TRBD1	few	TRBJ2-7	TGTGCCAGCAGGAAGGACAGGTACTCCTACGAGCAGTACTTC	CASRKDRYSYEQYF
TRBV5-1	TRBD2	NA	TRBJ2-7	TGCGCCAGCAGCTCGGGCGGACTAGCTGGTCGGGTCGAGCAGTACTTC	CASSSGGLAGRVEQYF
TRBV18	TRBD2	NA	TRBJ2-5	TGTGCCAGCTCACCAGGGACTAGCGGGACCCAGTACTTC	CASSPGTSGTQYF
TRBV7-9	NA	NA	TRBJ2-1	TGTGCCAGCAGCTTGCGGGTAGGGTCCTACAATGAGCAGTTCTTC	CASSLRVGSYNEQFF
TRBV6-2/TRBV6-3	TRBD2	NA	TRBJ2-7	TGTGCCAGCAGTTACTCGGCTAGCGGGTTCTACGAGCAGTACTTC	CASSYSASGFYEQYF
TRBV9	TRBD1	NA	TRBJ2-7	TGTGCCAGCAGCGTATTGGGACAGGGGGGCGAGCAGTACTTC	CASSVLGQGGEQYF
TRBV12-3/TRBV12-4	TRBD2	NA	TRBJ2-1	TGTGCCAGCAGCAAGGCGGGAGGGCCAAGGATAAATGAGCAGTTCTTC	CASSKAGGPRINEQFF
TRBV9	NA	NA	TRBJ2-7	TGTGCCAGCAGCGTCTTCGAGGGATACGAGCAGTACTTC	CASSVFEGYEQYF
TRBV4-3	NA	few	TRBJ2-5	TGCGCCAGCAGCCAGCAGGGGGGGGAGACCCAGTACTTC	CASSQQGGETQYF
TRBV7-6	NA	many	TRBJ2-3	TGTGCCAGCAGCTTTTCGCCAAGCACAGATACGCAGTATTTT	CASSFSPSTDTQYF
TRBV7-8	TRBD2	NA	TRBJ2-7	TGTGCCAGCAGCGTTCCACTGGGACTAGCGGCGCTTCGTACAGAGCAGTACTTC	CASSVPLGLAALRTEQYF
TRBV6-5	TRBD2	NA	TRBJ2-1	TGTGCCAGCAGTTCGGGACTAGCTGTCTCCTACAATGAGCAGTTCTTC	CASSSGLAVSYNEQFF
TRBV7-9	NA	many	TRBJ2-1	TGTGCCAGCAGCTTAGCGTATGCGGATGAGCAGTTCTTC	CASSLAYADEQFF
TRBV20-1	NA	few	TRBJ2-4	TGCAGTGCTAGAGATCGGGGGATAAACATTCAGTACTTC	CSARDRGINIQYF
TRBV3-1	NA	few	TRBJ2-1	TGTGCCAGCAGCCATGGGCCGGCCAACGCGGAGCAGTTCTTC	CASSHGPANAEQFF
TRBV4-3	NA	few	TRBJ2-5	TGCGCCAGCAGCCAGGGGGTGGGAGCGGCAGAGACCCAGTACTTC	CASSQGVGAAETQYF
TRBV5-1	TRBD2	many	TRBJ2-7	TGCGCCAGCAGCCCGCTTGGCGGGAGTAACAACGAGCAGTACTTC	CASSPLGGSNNEQYF
TRBV21-1	NA	few	TRBJ2-7	TGTGCCAGCAGCAAACACCAAGGCGGGACGCGCTACGAGCAGTACTTC	CASSKHQGGTRYEQYF
TRBV20-1	TRBD2	NA	TRBJ2-2	TGCAGTGCTAGTAGTAGCGGGAGGGCCAACGGGGAGCTGTTTTTT	CSASSSGRANGELFF
TRBV6-2/TRBV6-3	NA	few	TRBJ2-2	TGTGCCAGCAGTTCAGGCGGAGGGGCGCGCACCGGGGAGCTGTTTTTT	CASSSGGGARTGELFF
TRBV18	NA	NA	TRBJ2-7	TGTGCCAGCTCACCACAGTCCTACGAGCAGTACTTC	CASSPQSYEQYF
TRBV27	NA	NA	TRBJ2-1	TGTGCCAGCAGACCCTTTTCTATCTATGAGCAGTTCTTC	CASRPFSIYEQFF
TRBV9	NA	NA	TRBJ2-1	TGTGCCAGCAGCGTAGGGGGGGCATACTCCAATGAGCAGTTCTTC	CASSVGGAYSNEQFF